A single sample is the source of the 9 T cell receptor beta chains below, sequenced in a study of blood T cell repertoires in COVID-19. TCRdb's copy holds only in-frame clones and misses some; the assay was immunoSEQ multiplex PCR. The table records 150,000 to 200,000 clones, approximately 89% of them present only once. Specimen: PBMCs or T cells enriched from blood (not recorded which). The origin of the receptors is a woman aged 18-29 years who had recovered from COVID-19.

The chain uses TRBV7-3 and TRBJ2-1; TRBD2 matches 9 bases. CDR1 SGHTA and CDR2 FQGTGA come from the germline V gene. V was pared by 0 bases and J by 8 bases, with 2 bases of the junction left unmatched. This CDR3 contains 14 residues. The CDR3 reads CASSLTSGSDEQFF. The CDR3 DNA reads as TGTGCCAGCAGCTTAACTAGCGGGAGCGATGAGCAGTTCTTC. The full variable domain, with the rest looked up from reference TRBV7-3 and TRBJ2-1, is GAGVSQTPSNKVTEKGKYVELRCDPISGHTALYWYRQSLGQGPEFLIYFQGTGAADDSGLPNDRFFAVRPEGSVSTLKIQRTERGDSAVYLCASSLTSGSDEQFFGPGTRLTVL.

V gene TRBV2 combines with J gene TRBJ2-2; TRBD1 aligns across 8 bases. J lost 3 bases, V lost 4 bases, and 13 bases had no gene match. Looked up from germline, CDR1 is SNHLY and CDR2 is FYNNEI. CDR3 length: 18 residues. The CDR3 spells CASSADPGQGIDTGELFF. The CDR3 DNA reads TGTGCCAGCAGTGCGGACCCTGGACAGGGCATTGACACCGGGGAGCTGTTTTTT.

The rearrangement uses TRBV13 and TRBJ2-1; 10 bases match TRBD1. Germline values: CDR1 PRHDT, CDR2 FYEKMQ (reference sequence). The CDR3 sequence is 15 residues long. Trimming at V came to 0 bases and at J to 9 bases, leaving 5 bases not matched to a gene. The CDR3 is CASSLGRQGASEQFF. CDR3 in DNA: TGTGCCAGCAGCTTAGGCCGACAGGGGGCCAGTGAGCAGTTCTTC.

The CDR3 DNA follows: TGTGCCACCAGCGCCAAGGGGGCTGGTGGCACTGAAGCTTTCTTT. As protein: CATSAKGAGGTEAFF. The chain carries TRBV15 and TRBJ1-1; TRBD1 aligns across 7 bases. V lost 5 bases and J lost 4; bases outside the gene matches: 10. This CDR3 has 15 residues. CDR1 and CDR2 from the germline V gene are LNHNV and YYDKDF (reference sequence).

This clone was recorded only once. The rearrangement links TRBV4-1 to TRBJ2-2, with 7 nucleotides matching TRBD2. CDR3 length: 17 residues. Germline V gene sequence: CDR1 MGHRA, CDR2 YSYEKL. Trimming cost V 1 base and J 4 bases; bases outside gene matches: 9. DNA for the CDR3: TGCGCCAGCAGCCAAGGATCTTTAGGACTAGTCACCGGGGAGCTGTTTTTT. Encoded protein: CASSQGSLGLVTGELFF.

The rearrangement uses TRBV7-3 and TRBJ2-2; a possible D gene is TRBD1 (6 bases). The V gene's germline CDR1 is SGHTA and CDR2 FQGTGA. The CDR3 is 15 residues long. V was pared by 3 bases and J by 0 bases, with 8 bases between. CDR3 residues: CASSLQGTNTGELFF. Here the CDR3 DNA reads TGTGCCAGCAGCTTGCAGGGGACGAACACCGGGGAGCTGTTTTTT.

This clone was seen a few times. V usage is TRBV20-1 and J usage is TRBJ2-1; 13 nucleotides match TRBD2. CDR3 length: 14 residues. Germline CDR1 is DFQATT and CDR2 is SNEGSKA (reference sequence). V was pared by 3 bases and J by 8 bases, with 4 bases of the junction left unmatched. CDR3 sequence reads: CSASRTSGRDEQFF. The CDR3, as DNA: TGCAGTGCTAGTCGGACTAGCGGGAGAGATGAGCAGTTCTTC.

The CDR3 DNA reads TGTGCCAGCAGACAGCAGGGCGGTACTGGGAATGAGCAGTTCTTC. As protein: CASRQQGGTGNEQFF. This chain joins TRBV7-3 and TRBJ2-1, with D possibly TRBD1 on 5 matching bases. This CDR3 has 15 amino acids. CDR1 is SGHTA and CDR2 is FQGTGA in the germline V gene. Trimming removed 6 bases from V and 7 bases from J, with 19 bases in between. Full variable domain (outside the CDR3, taken from reference TRBV7-3 and TRBJ2-1): GAGVSQTPSNKVTEKGKYVELRCDPISGHTALYWYRQSLGQGPEFLIYFQGTGAADDSGLPNDRFFAVRPEGSVSTLKIQRTERGDSAVYLCASRQQGGTGNEQFFGPGTRLTVL.

The sample holds a few counts of this clone. The chain uses TRBV19 and TRBJ1-2, with D perhaps matching TRBD1 (5 bases). This CDR3 is 13 amino acids long. Germline V gene lookup returns CDR1 LNHDA and CDR2 SQIVND (reference sequence). V was shortened by 5 bases and J by 4 bases, with 11 bases between the two germline ends. The CDR3 region is CASSPPGVYGYTF. The CDR3 DNA is TGTGCCAGTAGTCCACCGGGGGTCTATGGCTACACCTTC.